The 5 T cell receptor beta chains given below trace back to one sample, sequenced in a study of CD8 T cells in ankylosing spondylitis. TCRdb independently ran MiXCR on the 5' RACE reads; one entry per CDR3 protein. The profile covers some 240,000 distinct CDR3 sequences, with 24% appearing a single time and 0.5% to 0.75% taken by the ten largest. Input material: blood, either unsorted or a sorted T cell fraction (not recorded which). The receptors shown here come from a male donor with ankylosing spondylitis or in good health (not recorded which).

This clonotype has at least ten counts. V and J are TRBV11-2 and TRBJ1-5; perhaps TRBD1 as D (5 bases). The CDR3 length is 12 residues. V was trimmed by 5 bases and J by 7 bases, leaving 9 bases between them. CDR1 is SGHAT, CDR2 FQNNGV, per germline. CDR3 sequence: CASSRPGQPQHF. For the CDR3, the DNA is TGTGCCAGCAGCCGCCCAGGGCAGCCCCAGCATTTT. The full variable domain, rest sourced from reference TRBV11-2 and TRBJ1-5, is EAGVAQSPRYKIIEKRQSVAFWCNPISGHATLYWYQQILGQGPKLLIQFQNNGVVDDSQLPKDRFSAERLKGVDSTLKIQPAKLEDSAVYLCASSRPGQPQHFGDGTRLSIL.

This clonotype has only a few counts. The chain joins TRBV20-1 to TRBJ2-3, with TRBD2 identical over 11 bases. V was pared by 5 bases and J by 6 bases, with 16 bases of the junction left unmatched. Germline V gene sequence: CDR1 DFQATT, CDR2 SNEGSKA (reference sequence). The CDR3 is made up of 17 amino acids. The CDR3 loop reads CSAAHLSLAGGHDTQYF. The CDR3 DNA follows: TGCAGTGCTGCACATCTATCGCTAGCGGGGGGCCACGATACGCAGTATTTT.

DNA of the CDR3: TGTGCCAGCAGCGCATCGGGCACACATAGCACAGATACGCAGTATTTT. Amino acids: CASSASGTHSTDTQYF. The V and J genes are TRBV9 and TRBJ2-3, with D uncertain. Between the trimmed V and J ends, which lost 3 bases and 0 bases, there was a span of 14 bases. The germline V gene has CDR1 SGDLS and CDR2 YYNGEE. This CDR3 is 16 amino acids long.

This clonotype was detected ten times or more. The chain carries TRBV18 and TRBJ2-1; 7 bases are a match to TRBD1. The CDR3 is 14 residues long. The junction had 2 bases not matched to a gene; V was cut back by 0 bases and J by 6 bases. Germline CDR1 reads KGHSH; CDR2 reads LQKENI. The CDR3 here is CASSPPNRGNEQFF. The CDR3 DNA reads TGTGCCAGCTCACCACCGAACAGGGGCAATGAGCAGTTCTTC.

This clonotype occurred a few times. The chain employs TRBV28 and TRBJ2-7, with TRBD1 as a possible D gene (5 bases). V was clipped by 6 bases and J by 5 bases, with 11 bases between them. This CDR3 has 12 residues. The germline gives CDR1 MDHEN, CDR2 SYDVKM. The CDR3 DNA reads as TGTGCCAGCAGGGTAGGGGTCGACGAGCAGTACTTC. Amino acid sequence: CASRVGVDEQYF.